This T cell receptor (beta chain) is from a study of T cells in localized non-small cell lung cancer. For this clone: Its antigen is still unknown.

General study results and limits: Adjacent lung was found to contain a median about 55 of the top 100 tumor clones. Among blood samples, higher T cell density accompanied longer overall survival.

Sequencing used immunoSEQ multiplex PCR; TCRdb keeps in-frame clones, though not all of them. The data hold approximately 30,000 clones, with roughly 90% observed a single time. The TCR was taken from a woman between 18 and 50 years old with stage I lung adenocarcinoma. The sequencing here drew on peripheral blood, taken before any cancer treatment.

The CDR3 sequence is CSVRLGGTGDEKLFF. CDR3 nucleotides: TGCAGCGTTAGACTGGGGGGGACAGGGGATGAAAAACTGTTTTTT. The chain recombines TRBV29-1 with TRBJ1-4, with TRBD1 identical over 10 bases. Germline CDR1 and CDR2: SQVTM and ANQGSEA. CDR3 length: 15 residues. The trim removed 5 bases at V and 6 bases at J, leaving 9 bases unmatched.